This T cell receptor beta chain came from a study of blood T cell repertoires in COVID-19. Germline CDR1 is LGHDT and CDR2 is YNNKEL (reference sequence). V was trimmed by 2 bases and J by 7 bases, leaving 14 bases between them. The CDR3 covers 14 residues. Sequenced by immunoSEQ multiplex PCR; TCRdb stores in-frame clones only, minus some. Here the sample spans some 170,000 clones, around 73% being singletons. The rearrangement links TRBV3-1 (or the pseudogene TRBV3-2) to TRBJ1-2, with D possibly matching TRBD1 (6 bases). The sample taken for sequencing was PBMCs or T cells enriched from blood (not recorded which). This receptor was taken from a woman aged 45 to 65 who had recovered from COVID-19. The CDR3 reads CASSQLQGRGGYTF. The CDR3 nucleotides read TGTGCCAGCAGCCAATTACAGGGTCGTGGTGGCTACACCTTC.